The following is a T cell receptor beta chain sequence with its context. Antigen specificity is unknown. The data are from a study of early T cells in non-severe SARS-CoV-2 infection. On the study more broadly: From unsorted whole blood, bulk RNA was sequenced, and the chains remained unpaired. General study results and limits: Matching results from VDJdb favored anti-spike CD8 responses, leaving private and CD4 specificities undetected.

Tagging with unique molecular identifiers was applied to individual cDNA molecules. MiXCR was run by TCRdb on the 5' RACE reads, yielding one entry per CDR3 protein. This table has roughly 60,000 distinct CDR3 sequences, 4.5% to 7% appearing once. Trimming stripped 1 base from V and 0 bases from J, with 10 bases between. In germline, CDR1 is SGHDN, CDR2 FVKESK. This CDR3 is 15 amino acids long. Sequenced: whole blood. This chain joins TRBV14 and TRBJ2-7; unclear D gene. This TCR was sampled from an adult who was a healthcare worker with PCR-confirmed SARS-CoV-2 infection or an uninfected control (not recorded which). CDR3 sequence: CASSQAVSYSYEQYF. The CDR3 DNA sequence: TGTGCCAGCAGCCAAGCGGTGTCTTACTCCTACGAGCAGTACTTC.